These T cell receptor beta chains were read from a single sample in a study of response to subunit inactivated influenza vaccine. MiXCR, applied by TCRdb to the RT-PCR reads, yields one record per CDR3 protein. The sample has roughly 710,000 distinct CDR3 sequences, roughly 15% seen once; the top ten hold 6% to 9.5%. Material: PBMCs from blood, obtained roughly 2 weeks before vaccination. These receptors came from a man in his fifties or sixties who received an inactivated influenza vaccine. Each CDR3 is given with its conserved first and last residue. A D gene is named only where the DNA matches it firmly. Size is stated for part of the rows, as once, few or many counts, or as a class when the clone is expanded.

CDR3,DNA,D,J,V,size
CASSQGSAGAQEDTQYF,TGCGCCAGCAGCCAAGGGTCTGCAGGGGCCCAGGAAGATACGCAGTATTTT,NA,TRBJ2-3,TRBV4-3,NA
CASSDRDTSYEQYF,TGTGCCAGCTCGGACAGGGACACCTCCTACGAGCAGTACTTC,TRBD1,TRBJ2-7,TRBV6-1,NA
CSAREVGNSPLHF,TGCAGTGCTAGAGAGGTGGGGAACTCACCCCTCCACTTT,NA,TRBJ1-6,TRBV20-1,many
CASKPGQGVGTDTQYF,TGTGCCAGTAAACCGGGACAGGGAGTTGGTACAGATACGCAGTATTTT,TRBD1,TRBJ2-3,TRBV4-2,few
CSAREGTRSYNEQFF,TGCAGTGCTAGAGAGGGGACTAGGTCGTACAATGAGCAGTTCTTC,TRBD2,TRBJ2-1,TRBV20-1,few
CASSFDGQGGNTIYF,TGTGCCAGCAGCTTCGACGGACAGGGGGGAAACACCATATATTTT,TRBD1,TRBJ1-3,TRBV7-9,NA
CASSWTGGRDTQYF,TGTGCCAGCAGCTGGACAGGGGGGCGAGATACGCAGTATTTT,TRBD1,TRBJ2-3,TRBV12-3/TRBV12-4,NA
CASSYSKAHEQYF,TGTGCCAGCAGTTACTCGAAGGCCCACGAGCAGTACTTC,NA,TRBJ2-7,TRBV6-5,NA
CASSYSRLNEQFF,TGTGCCAGCAGTTACTCGAGGTTAAATGAGCAGTTCTTC,NA,TRBJ2-1,TRBV6-6,NA
CASSLWGLVGASGSGNEQFF,TGTGCCAGCAGTTTATGGGGTCTCGTCGGGGCTAGCGGGAGTGGGAATGAGCAGTTCTTC,TRBD2,TRBJ2-1,TRBV27,few
CASSQVGYEQYF,TGTGCCAGCAGCCAAGTGGGGTACGAGCAGTACTTC,NA,TRBJ2-7,TRBV3-1,many
CASSLWASGSADEQFF,TGTGCCAGCAGCTTATGGGCTAGCGGGAGTGCGGATGAGCAGTTCTTC,TRBD2,TRBJ2-1,TRBV7-3,many
CASSQVSGRQNYGYTF,TGTGCCAGCAGCCAAGTTTCAGGACGACAAAACTATGGCTACACCTTC,NA,TRBJ1-2,TRBV4-2,NA
CASSQGTITDTQYF,TGCGCCAGCAGCCAGGGTACTATCACAGATACGCAGTATTTT,NA,TRBJ2-3,TRBV4-1,NA
CASSRGLADQETQYF,TGTGCCAGCAGCCGGGGACTAGCGGATCAAGAGACCCAGTACTTC,TRBD2,TRBJ2-5,TRBV12-3/TRBV12-4,few
CASSRGQDTGELFF,TGCGCCAGCAGTAGGGGACAGGACACCGGGGAGCTGTTTTTT,TRBD1,TRBJ2-2,TRBV4-1,NA
CASSPREGLYTAQYF,TGTGCCAGCAGTCCAAGGGAGGGCTTGTATACGGCGCAGTATTTT,TRBD2,TRBJ2-3,TRBV28,few
CASCTDPPPNTGELFF,TGTGCCAGCTGTACAGATCCTCCTCCGAACACCGGGGAGCTGTTTTTT,NA,TRBJ2-2,TRBV6-1,NA
CASSGQGPTDTQYF,TGTGCCAGCAGTGGTCAGGGGCCCACAGATACGCAGTATTTT,NA,TRBJ2-3,TRBV6-2/TRBV6-3,NA
CATTLGLGRENTQYF,TGTGCCACCACACTGGGACTAGGGAGGGAGAATACGCAGTATTTT,TRBD2,TRBJ2-3,TRBV15,NA
CASSLGVPPLTQYF,TGTGCCAGCAGTTTAGGGGTTCCACCATTGACCCAGTACTTC,NA,TRBJ2-5,TRBV12-3/TRBV12-4,NA
CASSFGRVYNYGYTF,TGTGCCAGCAGCTTTGGCAGGGTCTACAACTATGGCTACACCTTC,NA,TRBJ1-2,TRBV7-3,few
CASSPIGVQPQHF,TGTGCCAGCAGCCCCATCGGGGTTCAGCCCCAGCATTTT,NA,TRBJ1-5,TRBV3-1,few
CASSFAGKDGYTF,TGTGCCAGCAGTTTTGCGGGAAAGGATGGCTACACCTTC,NA,TRBJ1-2,TRBV28,few
CASRHTGTRGGEQYF,TGTGCCAGCAGGCACACCGGGACTAGAGGAGGCGAGCAGTACTTC,TRBD2,TRBJ2-7,TRBV3-1,few
CSATTTGMNTEAFF,TGCAGTGCTACAACGACGGGGATGAACACTGAAGCTTTCTTT,NA,TRBJ1-1,TRBV20-1,many
CASSKSSGTGYEQYF,TGCGCCAGCAGCAAATCCTCCGGGACAGGGTACGAGCAGTACTTC,TRBD1,TRBJ2-7,TRBV5-1,NA
CASSLSTGVNQPQHF,TGTGCCAGCAGCTTATCTACAGGGGTCAATCAGCCCCAGCATTTT,TRBD1,TRBJ1-5,TRBV7-8,few
CASSRPGVAKNIQYF,TGTGCCAGCAGCCGACCGGGCGTAGCCAAAAACATTCAGTACTTC,NA,TRBJ2-4,TRBV7-9,few
CAISGGRQASLNTIYF,TGTGCCATCAGTGGGGGACGACAGGCGTCTTTGAACACCATATATTTT,NA,TRBJ1-3,TRBV10-3,few
CASSKAGPSTDTQYF,TGTGCCAGCAGTAAAGCGGGACCTAGCACAGATACGCAGTATTTT,TRBD2,TRBJ2-3,TRBV28,few
CASSYGGYSYNEQFF,TGTGCCAGCAGTTATGGGGGATACTCCTACAATGAGCAGTTCTTC,NA,TRBJ2-1,TRBV6-5,NA
CASSPWEADTQYF,TGTGCCAGCTCACCGTGGGAGGCAGATACGCAGTATTTT,NA,TRBJ2-3,TRBV18,many
CSARENPGPPSTDTQYF,TGCAGTGCTAGAGAAAACCCCGGACCGCCTAGCACAGATACGCAGTATTTT,NA,TRBJ2-3,TRBV20-1,NA
CASSLGRGYYEQYF,TGTGCCAGCAGTTTGGGCAGGGGCTACTACGAGCAGTACTTC,NA,TRBJ2-7,TRBV25-1,few
CASSFYNEQFF,TGTGCCAGCAGTTTCTACAATGAGCAGTTCTTC,NA,TRBJ2-1,TRBV12-3/TRBV12-4,many
CASSFRQGVVETQYF,TGCGCCAGCAGCTTTCGACAGGGTGTCGTGGAGACCCAGTACTTC,TRBD1,TRBJ2-5,TRBV5-1,NA
CSAKGGSGRLETQYF,TGCAGTGCTAAGGGTGGTAGCGGGAGGTTAGAGACCCAGTACTTC,TRBD2,TRBJ2-5,TRBV20-1,many
CASSIRRGGNSYEQYF,TGTGCCAGTAGTATACGCCGAGGGGGAAACTCCTACGAGCAGTACTTC,NA,TRBJ2-7,TRBV19,NA
CASSLGDSNYEQYF,TGCGCCAGCAGCCTAGGGGACAGCAACTACGAGCAGTACTTC,TRBD1,TRBJ2-7,TRBV5-1,many
CASSLEETSGRSYYEQYF,TGTGCCAGCAGCTTAGAGGAGACTAGCGGGAGGTCCTACTACGAGCAGTACTTC,TRBD2,TRBJ2-7,TRBV11-1,NA
CASSPKPGFQDTQYF,TGTGCCAGCTCCCCCAAGCCAGGGTTTCAAGATACGCAGTATTTT,NA,TRBJ2-3,TRBV18,many
CASRMDRGLGETQYF,TGTGCCAGCAGGATGGACAGGGGGCTAGGGGAGACCCAGTACTTC,TRBD1,TRBJ2-5,TRBV25-1,NA
CASSPGVETQYF,TGTGCCAGCAGCCCAGGAGTGGAGACCCAGTACTTC,NA,TRBJ2-5,TRBV6-2/TRBV6-3,many
CASSLARVGYHEQYF,TGTGCCAGCAGCTTAGCCCGTGTCGGGTACCACGAGCAGTACTTC,NA,TRBJ2-7,TRBV7-7,NA
CAWSLINPNTEAFF,TGTGCCTGGAGTTTAATAAACCCGAACACTGAAGCTTTCTTT,NA,TRBJ1-1,TRBV30,few
CASSPPQNADRRNTGELFF,TGTGCCAGCTCACCACCCCAAAACGCCGACAGGAGGAACACCGGGGAGCTGTTTTTT,NA,TRBJ2-2,TRBV18,few
CASSQDPRETQYF,TGCGCCAGCAGCCAGGACCCAAGGGAGACCCAGTACTTC,NA,TRBJ2-5,TRBV4-3,many
CASSVSGGNNNNEQFF,TGTGCCAGCAGCGTCTCGGGGGGCAACAACAACAATGAGCAGTTCTTC,NA,TRBJ2-1,TRBV9,NA
CASSVGSSNEQFF,TGTGCCAGCAGCGTAGGAAGTAGCAATGAGCAGTTCTTC,NA,TRBJ2-1,TRBV9,NA
CASSSPLAYIQYF,TGTGCCAGCAGTTCTCCACTAGCCTACATTCAGTACTTC,NA,TRBJ2-4,TRBV6-2/TRBV6-3,few
CSVEGYKNIQYF,TGCAGCGTTGAAGGCTACAAAAACATTCAGTACTTC,NA,TRBJ2-4,TRBV29-1,NA
CAIKNREEGEQYF,TGTGCCATCAAGAACAGGGAAGAGGGCGAGCAGTACTTC,NA,TRBJ2-7,TRBV10-3,many